This T cell receptor beta chain is from a study of blood T cell repertoires in COVID-19. About the study: The United States, Italy and Spain supplied acute and convalescent COVID-19 samples. T cells, B-cell-depleted T cells, or PBMCs provided the cDNA or gDNA that served as material.

Libraries were prepared by immunoSEQ multiplex PCR; TCRdb keeps only in-frame clonotypes and omits some of them. The data hold about 230,000 clones, with approximately 84% observed a single time. The CDR3 consists of 14 residues. Germline assignment: CDR1 KGHDR and CDR2 SFDVKD. The V end lost 9 bases, the J end lost 4 bases, and 14 bases lay between the germline ends. The specimen was PBMCs or T cells enriched from blood (not recorded which). This chain uses TRBV24-1 with TRBJ1-4, with a possible D match to TRBD1 (5 bases). The TCR sequence derives from a man aged 60-69 years who had recovered from COVID-19. The CDR3 DNA sequence: TGTGCCACCGGACCACAGGTCCGTAATGAAAAACTGTTTTTT. Its translation is CATGPQVRNEKLFF.